The T cell receptor (beta chain) under discussion was sequenced for a study of blood T cell repertoires in COVID-19. At the level of the study: Acute and convalescent COVID-19 specimens originated in the United States, Italy and Spain.

This CDR3 has 15 amino acids. Germline CDR1 is SGHTA and CDR2 is FQGNSA. With V trimmed by 5 bases and J by 0 bases, 6 bases remained unmatched. Recruitment covered about 25 US areas and drew participants whose ages spanned roughly 18 to 89 years. Two negative PCRs, clearance, or symptom resolution had been documented for recovered Cohort 3 donors. How the authors handled the data: Quantification of nucleated cells was approximated via reference gene primer amplification. The assay was immunoSEQ multiplex PCR, and TCRdb's table has in-frame clones only and misses some. V, J and clone size reflect that table, while D and trimming were determined from the DNA. The data hold about 320,000 clones, with approximately 86% observed a single time.

V usage is TRBV7-2 and J usage is TRBJ2-7, with 8 bases identical to TRBD1. The clonotype comes from a woman between 18 and 29 years old who had recovered from COVID-19. Sequencing was performed on PBMCs or T cells enriched from blood (not recorded which). CDR3 protein: CASSLGQASSYEQYF. The DNA of the CDR3 is TGTGCCAGCAGCCTGGGACAGGCAAGCTCCTACGAGCAGTACTTC.